The entry below describes one T cell receptor (beta chain). V was shortened by 0 bases and J by 8 bases, with 13 bases between the two germline ends. Germline values: CDR1 LGHDT, CDR2 YNNKEL (reference sequence). This CDR3 has 15 residues. The data are from a study of response to subunit inactivated influenza vaccine. TCRdb re-analysed the RT-PCR reads in MiXCR, keeping a single row per CDR3 protein. Among about 780,000 distinct CDR3 sequences, approximately 17% were seen once, and the ten largest hold 11%. The receptor was isolated from a man aged 45 to 65 who received an inactivated influenza vaccine. The genes are TRBV3-1 and TRBJ1-4; perhaps TRBD1 as D (5 bases). Specimen: PBMCs from blood, collected about 5 days after vaccination. The CDR3 loop is CASSQEGQGLEKLFF. The CDR3 coding sequence is TGTGCCAGCAGCCAAGAAGGGCAGGGCCTCGAAAAACTGTTTTTT.